A selection of T cell receptor beta chains follows, all from one sample in a study of CD8 T cells in ankylosing spondylitis. TCRdb independently ran MiXCR on the 5' RACE reads; one entry per CDR3 protein. Seen here are around 890,000 distinct CDR3 sequences, 12% observed once, and the top ten hold approximately 0.51%. The sample comprised blood, either unsorted or a sorted T cell fraction (not recorded which). The receptors derive from a male donor with ankylosing spondylitis. Each CDR3 is given with its conserved first and last residue. D genes are given only for firm matches. Only some rows state a clone size, as once, few, many or a class for expanded clones.

v_call: TRBV6-1; clone_size: many; j_call: TRBJ1-4; d_call: .; cdr3_nt: TGTGCCAGCAGTCCCAGGGCAACTAATGAAAAACTGTTTTTT; cdr3_aa: CASSPRATNEKLFF
v_call: TRBV5-1; clone_size: many; j_call: TRBJ2-1; d_call: TRBD2; cdr3_nt: TGTGCCAGCAGCTTAGAACTAGCGGGAGTCAATGAGCAGTTCTTC; cdr3_aa: CASSLELAGVNEQFF
v_call: TRBV4-3; clone_size: .; j_call: TRBJ1-2; d_call: .; cdr3_nt: TGCGCCAGCAGCCCTCCGGGAGGTGGCTACACCTTC; cdr3_aa: CASSPPGGGYTF
v_call: TRBV20-1; clone_size: .; j_call: TRBJ1-5; d_call: TRBD1; cdr3_nt: TGCAGTGCCGGCGGTACAGGGGATCAGCCCCAGCATTTT; cdr3_aa: CSAGGTGDQPQHF
v_call: TRBV6-2/TRBV6-3; clone_size: .; j_call: TRBJ2-2; d_call: .; cdr3_nt: TGTGCCAGCATCGACAGGTCCATGGGCGGGGAGCTGTTTTTT; cdr3_aa: CASIDRSMGGELFF
v_call: TRBV4-3; clone_size: few; j_call: TRBJ1-6; d_call: .; cdr3_nt: TGCGCCAGCAGCCAAGATATCCGGGTTAATTCACCCCTCCACTTT; cdr3_aa: CASSQDIRVNSPLHF
v_call: TRBV4-3; clone_size: few; j_call: TRBJ2-1; d_call: TRBD2; cdr3_nt: TGCGCCAGCAGCCAAGATCTGGATAGCGGGAGCTATGAGCAGTTCTTC; cdr3_aa: CASSQDLDSGSYEQFF
v_call: TRBV7-2; clone_size: many; j_call: TRBJ2-1; d_call: .; cdr3_nt: TGTGCCAGCAGACCTGAAACTGGCAGGTACAATGAGCAGTTCTTC; cdr3_aa: CASRPETGRYNEQFF
v_call: TRBV28; clone_size: .; j_call: TRBJ2-1; d_call: TRBD2; cdr3_nt: TGTGCCAGCAGTACCGGGGTACTAGCGGTCTCCTACAATGAGCAGTTCTTC; cdr3_aa: CASSTGVLAVSYNEQFF
v_call: TRBV20-1; clone_size: .; j_call: TRBJ1-5; d_call: .; cdr3_nt: TGCAGTGCTAGAGATCACCCATGGAGCAATCAGCCCCAGCATTTT; cdr3_aa: CSARDHPWSNQPQHF
v_call: TRBV20-1; clone_size: few; j_call: TRBJ1-2; d_call: .; cdr3_nt: TGCAGTGCTAGAGCGGTCGGGAATAACTATGGCTACACCTTC; cdr3_aa: CSARAVGNNYGYTF
v_call: TRBV6-2/TRBV6-3; clone_size: few; j_call: TRBJ2-5; d_call: .; cdr3_nt: TGTGCCAGCAGTTACCCCTCCCTCTGGGCAGGGGAAGAGACCCAGTACTTC; cdr3_aa: CASSYPSLWAGEETQYF
v_call: TRBV6-4; clone_size: .; j_call: TRBJ2-2; d_call: .; cdr3_nt: TGTGCCAGCTCTTGGTCGGGGACCGGGGAGCTGTTTTTT; cdr3_aa: CASSWSGTGELFF
v_call: TRBV29-1; clone_size: many; j_call: TRBJ2-7; d_call: .; cdr3_nt: TGCAGCGTCGTGCTCTCCTACGAGCAGTACTTC; cdr3_aa: CSVVLSYEQYF
v_call: TRBV7-2; clone_size: .; j_call: TRBJ2-7; d_call: .; cdr3_nt: TGTGCCAGCAGCGCCAGCGTACACTCCTACGAGCAGTACTTC; cdr3_aa: CASSASVHSYEQYF
v_call: TRBV9; clone_size: few; j_call: TRBJ2-2; d_call: .; cdr3_nt: TGTGCCAGCTCTTGGAGGGAAAGACCGAACGGGGAGCTGTTTTTT; cdr3_aa: CASSWRERPNGELFF
v_call: TRBV27; clone_size: .; j_call: TRBJ2-1; d_call: TRBD2; cdr3_nt: TGTGCCAGCACCTGGCTAGCGGGAGGGCCAAATGAGCAGTTCTTC; cdr3_aa: CASTWLAGGPNEQFF
v_call: TRBV20-1; clone_size: few; j_call: TRBJ2-1; d_call: .; cdr3_nt: TGCAGTGCTAGCGGGAGAACCAATGAGCAGTTCTTC; cdr3_aa: CSASGRTNEQFF
v_call: TRBV5-1; clone_size: few; j_call: TRBJ2-7; d_call: .; cdr3_nt: TGCGCCAGCAGCTTTGGCGGATCAGCCTACGAGCAGTACTTC; cdr3_aa: CASSFGGSAYEQYF
v_call: TRBV2; clone_size: many; j_call: TRBJ2-7; d_call: .; cdr3_nt: TGTGCCAGCAGTGAAGCGAAGATCAGGGGCTACGAGCAGTACTTC; cdr3_aa: CASSEAKIRGYEQYF
v_call: TRBV20-1; clone_size: few; j_call: TRBJ1-5; d_call: .; cdr3_nt: TGCAGTGCGCGACAGGTCCTCAATCAGCCCCAGCATTTT; cdr3_aa: CSARQVLNQPQHF
v_call: TRBV20-1; clone_size: few; j_call: TRBJ1-1; d_call: TRBD1; cdr3_nt: TGCAGTGGGGGCAGAGGGGGCTTGGGGACTGAAGCTTTCTTT; cdr3_aa: CSGGRGGLGTEAFF
v_call: TRBV7-2; clone_size: many; j_call: TRBJ2-7; d_call: .; cdr3_nt: TGTGCCAGCAGCTTAAAGGGCGGCAGCTCCTACGAGCAGTACTTC; cdr3_aa: CASSLKGGSSYEQYF
v_call: TRBV29-1; clone_size: many; j_call: TRBJ1-2; d_call: .; cdr3_nt: TGCAGCGTTGATTCGGGTCCAGGCGGCTATGGCTACACCTTC; cdr3_aa: CSVDSGPGGYGYTF
v_call: TRBV18; clone_size: few; j_call: TRBJ2-5; d_call: .; cdr3_nt: TGTGCCAGCTCACCCCTACCGGGTACCCAAGAGACCCAGTACTTC; cdr3_aa: CASSPLPGTQETQYF
v_call: TRBV12-3/TRBV12-4; clone_size: .; j_call: TRBJ1-1; d_call: .; cdr3_nt: TGTGCCAGCAGTGCAGGGGACACTTCCGAAGCTTTCTTT; cdr3_aa: CASSAGDTSEAFF
v_call: TRBV20-1; clone_size: few; j_call: TRBJ1-1; d_call: TRBD1; cdr3_nt: TGCAGTGCTAGGACAGGGGGCCTGGGGGCTTTCTTT; cdr3_aa: CSARTGGLGAFF
v_call: TRBV20-1; clone_size: .; j_call: TRBJ2-7; d_call: .; cdr3_nt: TGCAGTGCTAGGAGGCAGGGCCACTACGAGCAGTACTTC; cdr3_aa: CSARRQGHYEQYF
v_call: TRBV5-1; clone_size: .; j_call: TRBJ2-5; d_call: TRBD2; cdr3_nt: TGCGCCAGCAGCTTGGCCGTACTAGCGGGAGTGGAGACCCAGTACTTC; cdr3_aa: CASSLAVLAGVETQYF
v_call: TRBV5-1; clone_size: .; j_call: TRBJ1-1; d_call: TRBD1; cdr3_nt: TGCGCCAGCAGCAGCCAACAGGGGACCACTGAAGCTTTCTTT; cdr3_aa: CASSSQQGTTEAFF
v_call: TRBV20-1; clone_size: many; j_call: TRBJ1-5; d_call: TRBD1; cdr3_nt: TGCAGTGCAGACAGGGGCAATCAGCCCCAGCATTTT; cdr3_aa: CSADRGNQPQHF
v_call: TRBV29-1; clone_size: .; j_call: TRBJ2-1; d_call: TRBD2; cdr3_nt: TGCAGCGTTGATCTTCGCGGGAGAACCAATGAGCAGTTCTTC; cdr3_aa: CSVDLRGRTNEQFF
v_call: TRBV11-3; clone_size: once; j_call: TRBJ2-1; d_call: .; cdr3_nt: TGTGCCAGCAGCCCTTCTCGAGGACACTACAATGAGCAGTTCTTC; cdr3_aa: CASSPSRGHYNEQFF
v_call: TRBV2; clone_size: .; j_call: TRBJ1-1; d_call: TRBD1; cdr3_nt: TGTGCCATCACCCCCCGGGACAGGGTGTGGAGGACTGAAGCTTTCTTT; cdr3_aa: CAITPRDRVWRTEAFF
v_call: TRBV24-1; clone_size: few; j_call: TRBJ2-7; d_call: .; cdr3_nt: TGTGCCACCAGTGATACCGCGCGGCAGTACTTC; cdr3_aa: CATSDTARQYF
v_call: TRBV4-3; clone_size: many; j_call: TRBJ2-1; d_call: TRBD1; cdr3_nt: TGCGCCAGCAGCCGGGACAGGGGGTCTTACAATGAGCAGTTCTTC; cdr3_aa: CASSRDRGSYNEQFF
v_call: TRBV28; clone_size: .; j_call: TRBJ2-1; d_call: .; cdr3_nt: TGTGCCAGCAGTTTATTTAGGAATGAGCAGTTCTTC; cdr3_aa: CASSLFRNEQFF
v_call: TRBV7-2; clone_size: .; j_call: TRBJ1-1; d_call: TRBD1; cdr3_nt: TGTGCCAGCAGCCTACTTACAGGGGTCACTGAAGCTTTCTTT; cdr3_aa: CASSLLTGVTEAFF
v_call: TRBV7-2; clone_size: many; j_call: TRBJ2-5; d_call: TRBD2; cdr3_nt: TGTGCCAGCAGCCTAGCGGGAGGTTTTATCGAGACCCAGTACTTC; cdr3_aa: CASSLAGGFIETQYF
v_call: TRBV12-3/TRBV12-4; clone_size: .; j_call: TRBJ1-5; d_call: TRBD1; cdr3_nt: TGTGCCAGCAGTACGCCGGACAGGGGGCAGCCCCAGCATTTT; cdr3_aa: CASSTPDRGQPQHF
v_call: TRBV20-1; clone_size: few; j_call: TRBJ2-3; d_call: .; cdr3_nt: TGCAGTGCTAGAGTTTACGGTTTCACAGATACGCAGTATTTT; cdr3_aa: CSARVYGFTDTQYF
v_call: TRBV18; clone_size: few; j_call: TRBJ1-1; d_call: .; cdr3_nt: TGTGCCAGCTCACACAACAGTGAAGCTTTCTTT; cdr3_aa: CASSHNSEAFF
v_call: TRBV10-3; clone_size: few; j_call: TRBJ2-2; d_call: TRBD1; cdr3_nt: TGTGCCATCAGAGACAGGGGGCCCGGGGAGCTGTTTTTT; cdr3_aa: CAIRDRGPGELFF
v_call: TRBV5-1; clone_size: .; j_call: TRBJ2-7; d_call: .; cdr3_nt: TGCGCCAGCAGCTTGGCCCGCGGCAAGTTAAGCTACGAGCAGTACTTC; cdr3_aa: CASSLARGKLSYEQYF
v_call: TRBV20-1; clone_size: few; j_call: TRBJ1-1; d_call: TRBD1; cdr3_nt: TGCAGTGTTCGGGGGGACAGCGGAGAAGCTTTCTTT; cdr3_aa: CSVRGDSGEAFF
v_call: TRBV6-5; clone_size: .; j_call: TRBJ1-5; d_call: .; cdr3_nt: TGTGCCAGCAGTTCCCAGGGCTTTCGCAATCAGCCCCAGCATTTT; cdr3_aa: CASSSQGFRNQPQHF
v_call: TRBV20-1; clone_size: many; j_call: TRBJ1-5; d_call: TRBD1; cdr3_nt: TGCAGTGCCAGACAGGGCGGTCAGCCCCAGCATTTT; cdr3_aa: CSARQGGQPQHF
v_call: TRBV20-1; clone_size: .; j_call: TRBJ2-5; d_call: TRBD2; cdr3_nt: TGCAGTGCACGACTAGCGGGAGGGCCATGGGAGACCCAGTACTTC; cdr3_aa: CSARLAGGPWETQYF
v_call: TRBV29-1; clone_size: many; j_call: TRBJ2-3; d_call: .; cdr3_nt: TGCAGCGTTGGGCCTGGAGGTACGCAGTATTTT; cdr3_aa: CSVGPGGTQYF
v_call: TRBV12-3/TRBV12-4; clone_size: few; j_call: TRBJ2-3; d_call: TRBD2; cdr3_nt: TGTGCCAGCAGCCCCCCCGGGGGGAGCGCCGACACAGATACGCAGTATTTT; cdr3_aa: CASSPPGGSADTDTQYF
v_call: TRBV20-1; clone_size: many; j_call: TRBJ2-3; d_call: .; cdr3_nt: TGCAGTGCTAGAGAACGGGGGGCCAGCACAGATACGCAGTATTTT; cdr3_aa: CSARERGASTDTQYF
v_call: TRBV6-1; clone_size: few; j_call: TRBJ2-1; d_call: TRBD2; cdr3_nt: TGTGCCAGCAGTGCTCGGACTAGCGGGGGAATCTACAATGAGCAGTTCTTC; cdr3_aa: CASSARTSGGIYNEQFF
v_call: TRBV15; clone_size: .; j_call: TRBJ2-7; d_call: .; cdr3_nt: TGTGCCACCAGCCTAGGTAGCAGATCCTACGAGCAGTACTTC; cdr3_aa: CATSLGSRSYEQYF
v_call: TRBV15; clone_size: .; j_call: TRBJ2-7; d_call: .; cdr3_nt: TGTGCCACCAGCAGAGAGGCAGGGGCGGCCTACGAGCAGTACTTC; cdr3_aa: CATSREAGAAYEQYF
v_call: TRBV7-2; clone_size: many; j_call: TRBJ1-1; d_call: TRBD1; cdr3_nt: TGTGCCAGCAGCTTAGCGGGACAGGGTACTGAAGCTTTCTTT; cdr3_aa: CASSLAGQGTEAFF
v_call: TRBV20-1; clone_size: few; j_call: TRBJ1-2; d_call: TRBD1; cdr3_nt: TGCAGTGCTCTTCGGCTCCGGACAGGAGCTACGATTTCCTATGGCTACACCTTC; cdr3_aa: CSALRLRTGATISYGYTF
v_call: TRBV20-1; clone_size: .; j_call: TRBJ2-1; d_call: TRBD2; cdr3_nt: TGCAGTGCAAGAACTAGCGGGGACCTGTACAATGAGCAGTTCTTC; cdr3_aa: CSARTSGDLYNEQFF
v_call: TRBV3-1; clone_size: many; j_call: TRBJ2-3; d_call: .; cdr3_nt: TGTGCCAGCAGCCAAGCGGGGGGCACAGATACGCAGTATTTT; cdr3_aa: CASSQAGGTDTQYF
v_call: TRBV7-9; clone_size: few; j_call: TRBJ1-1; d_call: .; cdr3_nt: TGTGCCAGCAGCTTAGTGGTGTGGAGCACTGAAGCTTTCTTT; cdr3_aa: CASSLVVWSTEAFF